The present entry profiles one TCR beta chain with its context. Its specificity is not known. Primed by a sample-barcoded 5' primer and a J-beta primer mix, a second PCR proceeded for about 7 to 11 cycles. MiXCR, run by TCRdb on the 5' RACE reads, gives a single entry per CDR3 protein. The repertoire holds hundreds of thousands of distinct CDR3 sequences, with roughly 60% as singletons. These data are taken from a study of blood T cells in healthy people across ages. Study as a whole: Template switching retrieved approximately one barcoded beta molecule for each two T cells. Whole-study findings and limits: In the absence of known donor CMV status, changes in expanded clonotypes were possibly confounded. What prevented conclusive comparison of naive and antigen-experienced cells was that PBMCs were unsorted. A roughly linear fall in TCR beta diversity per million T cells was seen with increasing age.

The CDR3 covers 14 residues. V was clipped by 6 bases and J by 3 bases; unmatched bases: 6. Germline-derived CDR1 and CDR2 are SQVTM and ANQGSEA. The TCR was taken from a man younger than 40 in good health. The rearrangement uses TRBV29-1 and TRBJ2-1; 9 bases agree with TRBD2. What was sequenced was blood. The CDR3 is CSVRSSGVYNEQFF. In nucleotides, the CDR3 is TGCAGCGTCCGATCTAGCGGGGTCTACAATGAGCAGTTCTTC.